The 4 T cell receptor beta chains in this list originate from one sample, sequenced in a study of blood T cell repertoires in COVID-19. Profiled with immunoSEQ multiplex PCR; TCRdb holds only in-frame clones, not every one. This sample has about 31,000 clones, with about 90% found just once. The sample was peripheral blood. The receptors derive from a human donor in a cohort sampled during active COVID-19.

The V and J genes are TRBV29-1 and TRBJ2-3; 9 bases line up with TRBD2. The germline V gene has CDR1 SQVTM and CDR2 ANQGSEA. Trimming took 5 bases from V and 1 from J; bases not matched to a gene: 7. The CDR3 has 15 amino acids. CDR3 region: CSVRGLAKGTDTQYF. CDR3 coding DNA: TGCAGCGTTCGCGGACTAGCGAAAGGCACAGATACGCAGTATTTT.

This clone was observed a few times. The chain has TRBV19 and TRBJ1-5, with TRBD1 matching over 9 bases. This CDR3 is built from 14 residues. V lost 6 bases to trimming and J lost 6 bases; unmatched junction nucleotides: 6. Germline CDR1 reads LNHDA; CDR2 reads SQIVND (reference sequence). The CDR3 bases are TGTGCCAGTAGCGGCGGACAGGGGAGTCAGCCCCAGCATTTT. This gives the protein CASSGGQGSQPQHF. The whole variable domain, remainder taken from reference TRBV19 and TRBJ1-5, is DGGITQSPKYLFRKEGQNVTLSCEQNLNHDAMYWYRQDPGQGLRLIYYSQIVNDFQKGDIAEGYSVSREKKESFPLTVTSAQKNPTAFYLCASSGGQGSQPQHFGDGTRLSIL.

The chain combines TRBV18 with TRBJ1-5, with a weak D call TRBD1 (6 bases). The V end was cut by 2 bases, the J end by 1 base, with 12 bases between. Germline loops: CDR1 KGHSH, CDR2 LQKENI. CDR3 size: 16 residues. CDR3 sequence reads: CASSPGIGQSNQPQHF. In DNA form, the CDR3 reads TGTGCCAGCTCACCAGGTATTGGACAGAGCAATCAGCCCCAGCATTTT.

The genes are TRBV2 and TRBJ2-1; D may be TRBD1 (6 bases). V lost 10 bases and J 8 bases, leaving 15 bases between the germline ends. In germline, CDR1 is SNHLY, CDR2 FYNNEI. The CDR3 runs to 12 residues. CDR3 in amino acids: CATLPRGDEQFF. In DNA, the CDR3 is TGTGCCACCCTCCCCAGGGGCGATGAGCAGTTCTTC. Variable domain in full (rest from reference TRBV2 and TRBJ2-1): EPEVTQTPSHQVTQMGQEVILRCVPISNHLYFYWYRQILGQKVEFLVSFYNNEISEKSEIFDDQFSVERPDGSNFTLKIRSTKLEDSAMYFCATLPRGDEQFFGPGTRLTVL.